The 15 T cell receptor beta chains below come from one sample, sequenced in a study of blood T cell repertoires in COVID-19. Profiling relied on immunoSEQ multiplex PCR, and the TCRdb table lists in-frame clones only, not all of them. The repertoire holds some 410,000 clones, with roughly 90% as singletons. The sample consisted of PBMCs or T cells enriched from blood (not recorded which). The receptors originated from a woman aged 25 to 39 with acute COVID-19.

The gene calls are TRBV3-1 (or the pseudogene TRBV3-2) and TRBJ1-2; TRBD1 matches at 9 bases. CDR3 size: 16 residues. CDR1 is LGHDT and CDR2 is YNNKEL in the germline V gene (reference sequence). J lost 1 base, V lost 3 bases, and 6 bases had no gene match. The CDR3 loop reads CASSHLTGGNNYGYTF. The CDR3 region has the DNA TGTGCCAGCAGCCACTTAACAGGGGGCAATAACTATGGCTACACCTTC.

The V and J genes are TRBV2 and TRBJ1-2; 7 nucleotides match TRBD1. Germline-derived CDR1 and CDR2 are SNHLY and FYNNEI. This CDR3 spans 13 amino acids. The junction had 12 bases not matched to a gene; V was cut back by 10 bases and J by 7 bases. CDR3 sequence reads: CATQDREILGYTF. CDR3 coding DNA: TGTGCCACCCAAGACAGGGAGATCCTTGGCTACACCTTC.

CDR3 residues: CASSIEGAYGNTIYF. CDR3 in DNA: TGTGCCAGTAGTATCGAGGGGGCGTACGGAAACACCATATATTTT. The chain carries TRBV19 and TRBJ1-3, with 7 positions matching TRBD1. Trimming at V came to 3 bases and at J to 4 bases, leaving 6 bases not matched to a gene. This CDR3 comprises 15 residues. Germline loops: CDR1 LNHDA, CDR2 SQIVND (reference sequence).

The DNA for the CDR3 is TGTGCCTGGAGTCATAGACTTCGAAGCCCTGAAGCTTTCTTT. This translates into CAWSHRLRSPEAFF. The genes are TRBV30 and TRBJ1-1; no clear D gene. Trimming removed 2 bases at V and 6 bases at J, with 16 bases between. Germline assignment: CDR1 GTSNPN and CDR2 SVGIG (reference sequence). The CDR3 spans 14 residues.

There are a few counts of this clone. This chain connects TRBV7-2 to TRBJ1-5, with 7 bases lining up with TRBD1. Trimming took 4 bases from V and 4 from J; bases not matched to a gene: 7. This CDR3 has 15 residues. Germline V gene data show CDR1 as SGHTA and CDR2 as FQGNSA. The CDR3 loop is CASSSQPTGNQPQHF. In DNA, the CDR3 is TGTGCCAGCAGCTCGCAGCCGACAGGGAATCAGCCCCAGCATTTT.

This chain joins TRBV11-2 and TRBJ2-1, with TRBD2 as a possible D gene (5 bases). V shed 6 bases and J shed 7 bases, with 16 bases lying between them. Germline CDR1 reads SGHAT; CDR2 reads FQNNGV. The CDR3 contains 14 residues. The CDR3 spells CASRGARAINEQFF. CDR3 bases: TGTGCCAGCAGGGGAGCAAGGGCCATAAATGAGCAGTTCTTC.

The J gene is TRBJ1-2, the V gene TRBV6-2 or TRBV6-3; 9 bases fit TRBD1. The CDR3 covers 18 residues. Looked up from germline, CDR1 is MNHEY and CDR2 is SVGEGT. The V gene end was trimmed by 0 bases and the J gene end by 2 bases; junction bases not matched to a gene: 10. The CDR3 bases are TGTGCCAGCAGTTACTCGAGTAATCGGGACAGGGCAAACTATGGCTACACCTTC. It codes for CASSYSSNRDRANYGYTF.

This chain uses TRBV30 with TRBJ1-2; 9 bases match TRBD1. V lost 8 bases, J lost 6 bases, and 13 bases stayed unmatched. The CDR3 spans 14 residues. Germline V gives CDR1 GTSNPN, CDR2 SVGIG (reference sequence). The CDR3 region has the DNA TGTGCCGACTTTACAGGGGGCGCGTTCCATGGCTACACCTTC. Its translation is CADFTGGAFHGYTF.

This chain uses TRBV4-3 with TRBJ1-2; a weak D match, TRBD1 (5 bases). Germline values: CDR1 LGHNA, CDR2 YSLEER. V dropped 5 bases and J dropped 2 bases, with 18 bases sitting between them. CDR3 length: 16 residues. The CDR3 DNA sequence: TGCGCCAGCAGCTTAGGAGGGCAGGGAGGGAACTATGGCTACACCTTC. Its translation is CASSLGGQGGNYGYTF.

This chain uses TRBV6-5 with TRBJ1-1; D perhaps matches TRBD1 (6 bases). Germline loops: CDR1 MNHEY, CDR2 SVGAGI. V was cut by 5 bases and J by 1 base, with 14 bases left in between. The CDR3 loop spans 15 amino acids. The CDR3 protein is CASSQPRTANTEAFF. The CDR3 coding sequence is TGTGCCAGCAGTCAACCCAGGACAGCGAACACTGAAGCTTTCTTT.

V and J are TRBV29-1 and TRBJ1-4; 7 nucleotides match TRBD1. V shed 7 bases and J 13 bases; nucleotides not matched to a gene: 18. The CDR3 consists of 14 residues. Germline V gene lookup returns CDR1 SQVTM and CDR2 ANQGSEA. The CDR3 loop is CSGYRTGKNEGLFF. CDR3 bases: TGCAGCGGATACCGGACAGGAAAAAATGAGGGACTGTTTTTT.

The chain combines TRBV19 with TRBJ1-1, with TRBD1 matching over 9 bases. Germline V gene sequence: CDR1 LNHDA, CDR2 SQIVND (reference sequence). The CDR3 extends over 15 amino acids. The V segment lost 5 bases and the J segment 4 bases; nucleotides outside the gene matches: 8. CDR3 region: CASSPRTGETTEAFF. The CDR3 DNA reads TGTGCCAGTAGTCCCCGGACAGGGGAGACCACTGAAGCTTTCTTT.

V gene TRBV5-8 combines with J gene TRBJ1-2, with a tentative D call TRBD1 (5 bases). This CDR3 is 12 amino acids long. Trimming removed 4 bases at V and 5 bases at J, with 9 bases between. The V gene's germline CDR1 is SGHTS and CDR2 YDEGEE. The CDR3 reads CASSRQMYGYTF. The CDR3 DNA reads as TGTGCCAGCAGCCGACAGATGTATGGCTACACCTTC.

The V call is TRBV27, the J call TRBJ2-1; 7 bases align to TRBD1. The CDR3 is made up of 15 amino acids. Trimming cost V 2 bases and J 4 bases; bases outside gene matches: 5. Germline V gene data show CDR1 as MNHEY and CDR2 as SMNVEV (reference sequence). CDR3 residues: CASSLGSGGYNEQFF. CDR3 coding DNA: TGTGCCAGCAGTTTAGGGTCAGGGGGTTACAATGAGCAGTTCTTC.

V gene TRBV6-5 combines with J gene TRBJ2-3; 10 bases line up with TRBD1. V trimming: 0 bases; J trimming: 6 bases; junction bases outside the gene matches: 3. Germline V gene data show CDR1 as MNHEY and CDR2 as SVGAGI. The CDR3 length is 15 residues. In nucleotides, the CDR3 is TGTGCCAGCAGTTACTCGGACAGGGGGACCGATACGCAGTATTTT. Translation: CASSYSDRGTDTQYF.